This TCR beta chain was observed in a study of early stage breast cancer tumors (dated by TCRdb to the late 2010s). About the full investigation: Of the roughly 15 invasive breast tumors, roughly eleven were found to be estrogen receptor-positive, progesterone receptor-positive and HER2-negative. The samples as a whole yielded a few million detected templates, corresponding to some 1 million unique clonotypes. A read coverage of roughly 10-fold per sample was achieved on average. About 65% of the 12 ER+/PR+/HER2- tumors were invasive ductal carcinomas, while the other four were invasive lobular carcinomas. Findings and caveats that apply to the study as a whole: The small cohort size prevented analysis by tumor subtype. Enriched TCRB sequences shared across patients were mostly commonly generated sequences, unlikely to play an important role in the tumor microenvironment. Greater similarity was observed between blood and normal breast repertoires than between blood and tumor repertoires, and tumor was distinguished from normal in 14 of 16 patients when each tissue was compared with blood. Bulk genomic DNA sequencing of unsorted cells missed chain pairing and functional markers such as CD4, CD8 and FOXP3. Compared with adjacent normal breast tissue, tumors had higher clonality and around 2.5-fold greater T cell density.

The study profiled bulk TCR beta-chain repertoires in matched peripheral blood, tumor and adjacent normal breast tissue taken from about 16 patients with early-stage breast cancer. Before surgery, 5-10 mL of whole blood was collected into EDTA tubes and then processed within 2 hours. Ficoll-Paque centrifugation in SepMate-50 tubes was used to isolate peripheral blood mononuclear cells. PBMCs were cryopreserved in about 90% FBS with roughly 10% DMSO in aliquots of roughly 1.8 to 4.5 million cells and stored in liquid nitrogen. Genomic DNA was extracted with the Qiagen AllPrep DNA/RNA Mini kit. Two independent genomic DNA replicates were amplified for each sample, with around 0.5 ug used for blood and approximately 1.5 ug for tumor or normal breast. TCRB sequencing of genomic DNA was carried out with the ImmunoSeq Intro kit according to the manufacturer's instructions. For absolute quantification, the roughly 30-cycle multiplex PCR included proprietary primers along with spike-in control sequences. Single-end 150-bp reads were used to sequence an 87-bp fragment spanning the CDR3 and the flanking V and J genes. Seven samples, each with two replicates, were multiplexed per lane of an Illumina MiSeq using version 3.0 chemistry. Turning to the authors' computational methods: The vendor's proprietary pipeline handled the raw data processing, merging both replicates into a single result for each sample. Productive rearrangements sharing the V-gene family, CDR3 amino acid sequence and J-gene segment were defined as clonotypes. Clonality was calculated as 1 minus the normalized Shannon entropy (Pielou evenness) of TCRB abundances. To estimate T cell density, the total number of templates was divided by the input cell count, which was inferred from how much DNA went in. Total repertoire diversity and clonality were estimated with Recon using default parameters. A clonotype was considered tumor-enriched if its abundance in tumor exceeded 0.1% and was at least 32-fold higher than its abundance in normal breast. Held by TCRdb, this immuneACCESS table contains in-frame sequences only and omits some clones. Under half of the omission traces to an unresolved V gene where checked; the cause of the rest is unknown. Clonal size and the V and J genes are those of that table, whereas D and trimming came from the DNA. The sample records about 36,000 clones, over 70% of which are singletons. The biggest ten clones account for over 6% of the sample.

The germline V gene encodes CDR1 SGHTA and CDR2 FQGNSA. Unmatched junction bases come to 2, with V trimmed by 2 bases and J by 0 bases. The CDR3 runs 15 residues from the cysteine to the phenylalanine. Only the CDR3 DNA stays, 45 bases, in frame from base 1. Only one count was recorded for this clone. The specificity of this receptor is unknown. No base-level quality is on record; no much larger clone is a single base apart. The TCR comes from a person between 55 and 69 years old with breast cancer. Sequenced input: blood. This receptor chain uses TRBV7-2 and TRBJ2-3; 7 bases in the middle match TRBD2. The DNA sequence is TGTGCCAGCAGCTTAACGGGGGGAAGCACAGATACGCAGTATTTT. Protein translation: CASSLTGGSTDTQYF. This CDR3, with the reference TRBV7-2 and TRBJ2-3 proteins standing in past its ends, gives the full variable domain GAGVSQSPSNKVTEKGKDVELRCDPISGHTALYWYRQSLGQGLEFLIYFQGNSAPDKSGLPSDRFSAERTGGSVSTLTIQRTQQEDSAVYLCASSLTGGSTDTQYFGPGTRLTVL.